Listed below are T cell receptor beta chains from one sample, sequenced in a study of early T cells in non-severe SARS-CoV-2 infection. TCRdb re-called the 5' RACE reads with MiXCR, one entry per CDR3 protein. The sample contains approximately 97,000 distinct CDR3 sequences, 11% of which appear only once. Sequencing was performed on whole blood, taken at baseline. The receptors come from an adult who was a healthcare worker with PCR-confirmed SARS-CoV-2 infection or an uninfected control (not recorded which). Both conserved end residues are part of each CDR3. D genes are given only for firm matches. A row's size may be missing; if present it is once, few, many or a size class.

D gene,CDR3 length,clone size,J gene,V gene,CDR3 protein,CDR3 DNA
-,11,few,TRBJ2-7,TRBV27,CASSRGAKQYF,TGTGCCAGCAGCAGGGGCGCGAAGCAGTACTTC
-,15,many,TRBJ1-2,TRBV4-2,CASSQDPGQVYGYTF,TGTGCCAGCAGCCAAGATCCAGGCCAAGTCTATGGCTACACCTTC
-,15,few,TRBJ1-2,TRBV24-1,CATSDPLTDHYGYTF,TGTGCCACCAGTGACCCCTTGACAGACCACTATGGCTACACCTTC
-,14,many,TRBJ1-5,TRBV7-2,CASSGRAESQPQHF,TGTGCCAGCAGCGGCCGGGCCGAGAGCCAGCCCCAGCATTTT
-,12,few,TRBJ1-2,TRBV11-2,CASSLWDYGYTF,TGTGCCAGCAGCTTATGGGATTATGGCTACACCTTC
-,12,many,TRBJ1-1,TRBV11-2,CASSLYREGAFF,TGTGCCAGCAGCTTATACAGGGAGGGAGCTTTCTTT
TRBD2,15,-,TRBJ2-1,TRBV4-2,CASSQSTSGKGEQFF,TGTGCCAGCAGCCAGAGTACTAGCGGGAAGGGTGAGCAGTTCTTC
TRBD1,15,few,TRBJ2-7,TRBV29-1,CSVERPGQGAYEQYF,TGCAGCGTTGAGCGCCCGGGACAGGGGGCCTACGAGCAGTACTTC
-,13,few,TRBJ2-7,TRBV18,CASSPGTAYEQYF,TGTGCCAGCTCACCGGGGACGGCCTACGAGCAGTACTTC
-,16,many,TRBJ2-7,TRBV6-5,CASSYSRDGASYEQYF,TGTGCCAGCAGTTACTCGAGGGACGGAGCTTCCTACGAGCAGTACTTC
-,13,-,TRBJ1-2,TRBV7-2,CASSVTDYYGFTF,TGTGCCAGCAGCGTAACAGATTACTATGGCTTCACCTTC
-,12,-,TRBJ1-3,TRBV25-1,CASKTDGNTIYF,TGTGCCAGCAAGACTGATGGAAACACCATATATTTT
-,14,-,TRBJ2-3,TRBV2,CASSFTRSTDTQYF,TGTGCCAGCAGTTTCACGCGAAGCACAGATACGCAGTATTTT
-,16,few,TRBJ2-1,TRBV27,CASSFDWGREYNEQFF,TGTGCCAGCAGTTTCGATTGGGGCCGGGAGTACAATGAGCAGTTCTTC
TRBD1,12,few,TRBJ2-1,TRBV29-1,CSVEDRGTGEFF,TGCAGCGTTGAAGATCGCGGGACAGGGGAGTTCTTC
TRBD2,17,many,TRBJ2-3,TRBV18,CASSRGTSGSGTDTQYF,TGTGCCAGCTCACGCGGGACTAGCGGGAGTGGCACAGATACGCAGTATTTT
-,14,many,TRBJ2-3,TRBV27,CASCAMVYTDTQYF,TGTGCCAGCTGCGCGATGGTATACACAGATACGCAGTATTTT
TRBD1,17,many,TRBJ1-5,TRBV6-2/TRBV6-3,CASSYDARQGTNQPQHF,TGTGCCAGCAGTTACGACGCGAGACAGGGGACCAATCAGCCCCAGCATTTT
TRBD1,16,-,TRBJ1-5,TRBV5-6,CASSLAGTENYQPQHF,TGTGCCAGCAGCTTGGCCGGGACAGAAAATTATCAGCCCCAGCATTTT
TRBD2,16,few,TRBJ2-2,TRBV20-1,CSARDRLAGGPGELFF,TGCAGTGCTAGAGATCGACTAGCGGGAGGGCCGGGGGAGCTGTTTTTT
-,15,-,TRBJ2-1,TRBV21-1,CASIATRPLENEQFF,TGTGCCAGCATCGCAACTAGACCCCTAGAAAATGAGCAGTTCTTC
TRBD1,20,few,TRBJ2-1,TRBV19,CASMDPLGQGVHPLRNEQFF,TGTGCCAGTATGGATCCGCTGGGACAGGGCGTCCACCCTCTACGGAATGAGCAGTTCTTC
-,14,few,TRBJ1-1,TRBV6-2/TRBV6-3,CASSSHRQNTEAFF,TGTGCCAGCAGCTCCCACCGACAGAACACTGAAGCTTTCTTT
-,14,many,TRBJ2-7,TRBV4-1,CASSQTIRGYEQYF,TGCGCCAGCAGCCAAACAATTAGGGGTTACGAGCAGTACTTC